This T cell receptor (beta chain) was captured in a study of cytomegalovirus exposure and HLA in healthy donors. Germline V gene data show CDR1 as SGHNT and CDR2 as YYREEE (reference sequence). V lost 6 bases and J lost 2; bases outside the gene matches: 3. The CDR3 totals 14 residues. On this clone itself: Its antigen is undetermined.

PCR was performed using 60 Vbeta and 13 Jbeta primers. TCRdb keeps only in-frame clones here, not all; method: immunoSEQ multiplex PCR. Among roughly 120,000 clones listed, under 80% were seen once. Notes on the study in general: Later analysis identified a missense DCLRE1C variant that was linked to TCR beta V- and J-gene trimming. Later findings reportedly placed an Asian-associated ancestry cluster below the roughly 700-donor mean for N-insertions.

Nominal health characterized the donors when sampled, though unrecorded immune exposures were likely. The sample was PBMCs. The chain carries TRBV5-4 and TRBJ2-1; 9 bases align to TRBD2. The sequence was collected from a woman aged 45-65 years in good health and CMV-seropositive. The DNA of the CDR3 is TGTGCCAGCAATAGCGGGGGAGCCTACAATGAGCAGTTCTTC. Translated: CASNSGGAYNEQFF.